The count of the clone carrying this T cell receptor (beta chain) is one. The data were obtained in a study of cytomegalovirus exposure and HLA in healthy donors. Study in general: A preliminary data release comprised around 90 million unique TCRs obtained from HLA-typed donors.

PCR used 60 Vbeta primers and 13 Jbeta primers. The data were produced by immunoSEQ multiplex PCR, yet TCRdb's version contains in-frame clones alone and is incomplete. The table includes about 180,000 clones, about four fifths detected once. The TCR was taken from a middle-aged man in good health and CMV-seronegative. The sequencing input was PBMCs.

CDR3 nucleotides: TGTGCCAGCAGACCAACAGGGGGCACTGAAGCTTTCTTT. Encoded protein: CASRPTGGTEAFF. The chain has TRBV6-5 and TRBJ1-1, with TRBD1 identical over 8 bases. The CDR3 contains 13 residues. V was pared by 6 bases and J by 4 bases, with 4 bases of the junction left unmatched. The germline gives CDR1 MNHEY, CDR2 SVGAGI.